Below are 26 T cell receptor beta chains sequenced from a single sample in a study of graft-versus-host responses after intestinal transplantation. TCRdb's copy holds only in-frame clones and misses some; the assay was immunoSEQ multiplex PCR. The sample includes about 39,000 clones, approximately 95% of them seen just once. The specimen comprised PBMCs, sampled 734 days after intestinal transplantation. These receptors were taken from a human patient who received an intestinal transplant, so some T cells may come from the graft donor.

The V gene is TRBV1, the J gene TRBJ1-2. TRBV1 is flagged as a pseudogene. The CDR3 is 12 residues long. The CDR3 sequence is CTSTHSWYGYTF. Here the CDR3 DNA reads TGCACCAGCACCCACTCGTGGTATGGCTACACCTTC.

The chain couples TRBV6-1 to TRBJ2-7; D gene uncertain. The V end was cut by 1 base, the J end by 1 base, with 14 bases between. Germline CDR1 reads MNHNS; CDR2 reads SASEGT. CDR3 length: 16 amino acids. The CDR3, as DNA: TGTGCCAGCAGTGAAGACGCTCCATTGCCTTCCTACGAGCAGTACTTC. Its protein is CASSEDAPLPSYEQYF.

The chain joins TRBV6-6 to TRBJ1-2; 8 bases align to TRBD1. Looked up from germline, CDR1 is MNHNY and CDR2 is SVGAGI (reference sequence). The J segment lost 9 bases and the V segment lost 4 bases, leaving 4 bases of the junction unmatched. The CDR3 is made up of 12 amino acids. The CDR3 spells CASSSGTGSYTF. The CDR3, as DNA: TGTGCCAGCAGTTCGGGGACAGGAAGCTACACCTTC.

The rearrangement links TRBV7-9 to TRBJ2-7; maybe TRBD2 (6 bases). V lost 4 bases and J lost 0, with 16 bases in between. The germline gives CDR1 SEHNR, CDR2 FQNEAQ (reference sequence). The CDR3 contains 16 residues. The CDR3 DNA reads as TGTGCCAGCAGCTCCGTAGGGCGGGGTATCTCCTACGAGCAGTACTTC. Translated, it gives CASSSVGRGISYEQYF.

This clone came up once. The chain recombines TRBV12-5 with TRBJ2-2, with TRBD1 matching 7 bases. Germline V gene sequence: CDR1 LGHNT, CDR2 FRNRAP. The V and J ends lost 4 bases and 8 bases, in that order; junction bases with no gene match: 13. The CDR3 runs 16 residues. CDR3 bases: TGTGCTAGTGGTTGGGACAGAATCATCGGGGTAGGGGAGCTGTTTTTT. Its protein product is CASGWDRIIGVGELFF.

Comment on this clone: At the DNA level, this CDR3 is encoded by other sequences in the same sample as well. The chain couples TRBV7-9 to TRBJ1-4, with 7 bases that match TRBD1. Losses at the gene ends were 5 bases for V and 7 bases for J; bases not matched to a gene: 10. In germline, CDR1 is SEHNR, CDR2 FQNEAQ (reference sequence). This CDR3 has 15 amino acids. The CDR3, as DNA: TGTGCCAGCAGCCCGGAGGAAGGGGGCCGTGAAAAACTGTTTTTT. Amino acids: CASSPEEGGREKLFF.

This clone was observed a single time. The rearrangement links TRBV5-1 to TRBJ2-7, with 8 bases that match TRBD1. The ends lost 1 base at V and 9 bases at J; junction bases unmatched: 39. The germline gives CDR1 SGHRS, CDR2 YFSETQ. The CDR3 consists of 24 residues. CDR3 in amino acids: CASSLFLSDGSALAGGGHADSQYF. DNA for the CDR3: TGCGCCAGCAGCTTGTTCCTATCAGATGGGTCAGCTCTAGCAGGGGGCGGTCATGCGGACTCGCAGTACTTC.

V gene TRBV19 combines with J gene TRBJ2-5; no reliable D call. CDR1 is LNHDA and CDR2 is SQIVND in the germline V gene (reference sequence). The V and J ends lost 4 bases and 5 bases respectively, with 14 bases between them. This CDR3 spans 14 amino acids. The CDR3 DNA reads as TGTGCCAGTAGTAATCACTGGAGCCGGGAGACCCAGTACTTC. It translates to CASSNHWSRETQYF.

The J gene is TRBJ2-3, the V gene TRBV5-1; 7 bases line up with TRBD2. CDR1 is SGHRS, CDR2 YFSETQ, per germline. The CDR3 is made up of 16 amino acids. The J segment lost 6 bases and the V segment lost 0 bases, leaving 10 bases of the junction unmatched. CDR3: CASSLAQPGLMDTQYF. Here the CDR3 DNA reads TGCGCCAGCAGCTTGGCACAACCGGGACTAATGGATACGCAGTATTTT.

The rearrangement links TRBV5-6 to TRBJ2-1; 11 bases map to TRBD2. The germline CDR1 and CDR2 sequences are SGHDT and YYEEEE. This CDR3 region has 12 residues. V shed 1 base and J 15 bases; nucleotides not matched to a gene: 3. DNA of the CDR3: TGTGCCAGCAGCTTGACTAGCGGGAGTTTGTTCTTC. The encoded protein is CASSLTSGSLFF.

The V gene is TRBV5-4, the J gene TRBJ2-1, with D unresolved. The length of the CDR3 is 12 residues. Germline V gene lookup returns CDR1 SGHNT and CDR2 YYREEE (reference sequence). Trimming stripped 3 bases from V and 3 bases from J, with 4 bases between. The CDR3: CASSSGYNEQFF. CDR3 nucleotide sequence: TGTGCCAGCAGCTCGGGCTACAATGAGCAGTTCTTC.

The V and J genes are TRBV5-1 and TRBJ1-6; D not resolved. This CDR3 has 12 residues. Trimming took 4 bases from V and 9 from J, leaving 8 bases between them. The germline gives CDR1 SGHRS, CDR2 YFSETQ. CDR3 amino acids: CASSLTGSPLHF. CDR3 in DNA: TGCGCCAGCAGCCTGACGGGTTCACCCCTCCACTTT.

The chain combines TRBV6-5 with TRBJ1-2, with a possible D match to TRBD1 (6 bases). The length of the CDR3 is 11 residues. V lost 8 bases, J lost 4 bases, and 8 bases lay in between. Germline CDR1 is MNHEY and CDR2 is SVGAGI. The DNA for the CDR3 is TGTGCCAGCGGGACACTCTATGGCTACACCTTC. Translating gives CASGTLYGYTF.

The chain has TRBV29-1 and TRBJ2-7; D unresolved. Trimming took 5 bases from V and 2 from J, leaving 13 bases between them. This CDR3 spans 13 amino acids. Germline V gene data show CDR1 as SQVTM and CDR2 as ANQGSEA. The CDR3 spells CSVPDLLTYEQYF. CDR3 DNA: TGCAGCGTTCCTGACCTGCTCACCTACGAGCAGTACTTC.

The CDR3 DNA reads TGTGCCTGGAGGTATGGAGGGTCGGGAAATTCACCCCTCCACTTT. Encoded protein: CAWRYGGSGNSPLHF. The chain links TRBV30 to TRBJ1-6; no clear D gene. The CDR3 is made up of 15 amino acids. CDR1 is GTSNPN and CDR2 is SVGIG in the germline V gene (reference sequence). Trimming shortened V by 3 bases and J by 7 bases, and 16 bases separated the two germline ends.

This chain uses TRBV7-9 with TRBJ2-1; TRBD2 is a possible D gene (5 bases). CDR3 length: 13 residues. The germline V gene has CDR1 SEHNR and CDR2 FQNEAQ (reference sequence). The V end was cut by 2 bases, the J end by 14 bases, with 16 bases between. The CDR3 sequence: CASSLLTSEGKFF. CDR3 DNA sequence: TGTGCCAGCAGCTTATTAACTAGTGAAGGGAAGTTCTTC.

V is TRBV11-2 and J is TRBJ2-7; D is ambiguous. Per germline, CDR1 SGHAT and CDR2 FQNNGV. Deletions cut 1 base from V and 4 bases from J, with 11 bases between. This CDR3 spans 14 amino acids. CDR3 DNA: TGTGCCAGCAGCTTAGTAATGGAGCAATACGAGCAGTACTTC. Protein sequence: CASSLVMEQYEQYF.

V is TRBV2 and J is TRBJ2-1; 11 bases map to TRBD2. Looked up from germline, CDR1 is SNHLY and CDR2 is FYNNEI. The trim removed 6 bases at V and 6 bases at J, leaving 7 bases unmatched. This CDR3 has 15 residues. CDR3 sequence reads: CASSLGTSGGNEQFF. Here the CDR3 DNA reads TGTGCCAGCAGCCTCGGGACTAGCGGAGGCAATGAGCAGTTCTTC.

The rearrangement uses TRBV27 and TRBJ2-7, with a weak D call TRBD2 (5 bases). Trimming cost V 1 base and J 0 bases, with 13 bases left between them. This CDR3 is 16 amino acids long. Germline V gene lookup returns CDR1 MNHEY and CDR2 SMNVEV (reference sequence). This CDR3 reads CASSLFSGVSSYEQYF. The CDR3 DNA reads TGTGCCAGCAGTTTATTTTCCGGGGTGAGCTCCTACGAGCAGTACTTC.

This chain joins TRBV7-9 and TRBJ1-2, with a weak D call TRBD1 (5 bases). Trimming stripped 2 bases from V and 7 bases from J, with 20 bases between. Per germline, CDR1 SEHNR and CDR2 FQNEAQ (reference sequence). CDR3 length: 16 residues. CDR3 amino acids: CASSLQGRYDYFGYTF. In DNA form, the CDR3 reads TGTGCCAGCAGCTTACAGGGACGATATGATTATTTTGGCTACACCTTC.

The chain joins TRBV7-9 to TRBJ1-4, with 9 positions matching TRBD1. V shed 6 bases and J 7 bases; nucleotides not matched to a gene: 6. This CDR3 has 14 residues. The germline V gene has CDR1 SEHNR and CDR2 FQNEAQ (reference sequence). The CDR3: CASSGDREAEKLFF. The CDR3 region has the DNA TGTGCCAGCAGTGGGGACAGGGAGGCTGAAAAACTGTTTTTT.

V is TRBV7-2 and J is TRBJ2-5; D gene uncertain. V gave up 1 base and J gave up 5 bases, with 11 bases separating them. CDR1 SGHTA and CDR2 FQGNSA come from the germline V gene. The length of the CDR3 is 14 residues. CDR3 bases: TGTGCCAGCAGCTTAGATGCTGGCATGGAGACCCAGTACTTC. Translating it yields CASSLDAGMETQYF.

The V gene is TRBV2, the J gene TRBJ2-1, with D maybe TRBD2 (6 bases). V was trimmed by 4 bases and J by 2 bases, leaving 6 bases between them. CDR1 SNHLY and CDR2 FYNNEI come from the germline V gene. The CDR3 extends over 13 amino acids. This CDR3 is CASSGGAYNEQFF. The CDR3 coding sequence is TGTGCCAGCAGTGGGGGGGCCTACAATGAGCAGTTCTTC.

The CDR3: CASSPQGQVRNTIYF. CDR3 DNA sequence: TGTGCCAGCAGCCCTCAGGGTCAGGTCAGAAACACCATATATTTT. The V call is TRBV5-6, the J call TRBJ1-3; possible D gene TRBD1, 5 bases. The CDR3 runs to 15 residues. The germline V gene encodes CDR1 SGHDT and CDR2 YYEEEE. V was clipped by 4 bases and J by 5 bases, with 16 bases between them.

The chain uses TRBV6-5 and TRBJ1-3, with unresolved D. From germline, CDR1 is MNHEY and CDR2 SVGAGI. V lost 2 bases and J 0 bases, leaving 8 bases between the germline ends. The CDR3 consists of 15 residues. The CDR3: CASSYGAPSGNTIYF. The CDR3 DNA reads TGTGCCAGCAGTTACGGTGCGCCCTCTGGAAACACCATATATTTT.

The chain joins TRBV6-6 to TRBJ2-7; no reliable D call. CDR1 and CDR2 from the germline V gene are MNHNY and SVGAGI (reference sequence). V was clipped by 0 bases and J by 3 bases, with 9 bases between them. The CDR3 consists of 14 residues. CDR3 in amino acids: CASSYSLSSYEQYF. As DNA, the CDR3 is TGTGCCAGCAGTTACTCGTTATCCAGCTACGAGCAGTACTTC.